This T cell receptor (beta chain) was sequenced in a study of shared clonotypes between healthy human individuals. General study results and limits: Relative to memory subsets, naive subsets generally showed larger estimated richness. The naive CD4 repertoires of several donors were compared, and approximately 5% of clonotypes were shared.

Clones were read by immunoSEQ multiplex PCR, and TCRdb kept only the in-frame ones, dropping some. The sample yields millions of clones, more than 85% seen once. Germline CDR1 SGHTA, CDR2 FQGNSA. This CDR3 has 16 amino acids. The V gene lost 0 bases and the J gene lost 10 bases, with 19 bases spanning the gap. A single count supports this clone. Its antigen is currently unknown. The chain couples TRBV7-2 to TRBJ1-5, with D possibly matching TRBD1 (5 bases). The sample taken for sequencing was naive CD4+ T cells from PBMCs. Specified subset: CD45RA+ positively selected. The receptor's source is a man aged 18 to 30 in good health. Some clones in this sample may be carry-over from other donors' samples. The CDR3 region has the DNA TGTGCCAGCAGCTTAGCTCATCGGGACGGGCGTGGCCCCCAGCATTTT. Its protein product is CASSLAHRDGRGPQHF.